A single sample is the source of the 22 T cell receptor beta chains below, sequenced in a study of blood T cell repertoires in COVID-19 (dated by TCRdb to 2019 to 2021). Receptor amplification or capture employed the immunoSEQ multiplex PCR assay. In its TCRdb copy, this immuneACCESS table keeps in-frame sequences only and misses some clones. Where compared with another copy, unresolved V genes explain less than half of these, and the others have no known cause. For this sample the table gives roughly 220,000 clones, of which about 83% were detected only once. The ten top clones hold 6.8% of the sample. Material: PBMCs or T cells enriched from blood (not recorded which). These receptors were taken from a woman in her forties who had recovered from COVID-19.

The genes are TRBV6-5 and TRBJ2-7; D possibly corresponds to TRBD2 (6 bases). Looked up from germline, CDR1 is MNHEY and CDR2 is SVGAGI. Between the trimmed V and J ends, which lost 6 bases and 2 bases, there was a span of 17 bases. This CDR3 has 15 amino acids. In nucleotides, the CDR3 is TGTGCCAGCAGCGTCACGTGGGACTCGACCTACGAGCAGTACTTC. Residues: CASSVTWDSTYEQYF.

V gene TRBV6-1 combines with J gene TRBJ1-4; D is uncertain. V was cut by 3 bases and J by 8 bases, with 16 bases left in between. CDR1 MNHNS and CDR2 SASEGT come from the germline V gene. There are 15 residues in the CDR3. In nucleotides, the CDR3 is TGTGCCAGCAGTGAGCGGGCCCCGAGGGTCGAAAAACTGTTTTTT. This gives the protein CASSERAPRVEKLFF.

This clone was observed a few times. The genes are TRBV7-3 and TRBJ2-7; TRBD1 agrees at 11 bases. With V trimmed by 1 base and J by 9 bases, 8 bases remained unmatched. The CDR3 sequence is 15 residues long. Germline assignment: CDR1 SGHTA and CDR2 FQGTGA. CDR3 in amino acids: CASSLNAPGQGGQYF. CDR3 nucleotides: TGTGCCAGCAGCTTAAATGCGCCGGGACAGGGGGGGCAGTACTTC. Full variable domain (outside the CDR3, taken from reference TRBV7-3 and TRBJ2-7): GAGVSQTPSNKVTEKGKYVELRCDPISGHTALYWYRQSLGQGPEFLIYFQGTGAADDSGLPNDRFFAVRPEGSVSTLKIQRTERGDSAVYLCASSLNAPGQGGQYFGPGTRLTVT.

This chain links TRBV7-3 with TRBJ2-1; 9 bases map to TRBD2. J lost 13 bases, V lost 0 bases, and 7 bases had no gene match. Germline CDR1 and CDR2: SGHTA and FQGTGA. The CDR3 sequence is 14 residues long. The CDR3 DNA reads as TGTGCCAGCAGCTTAACCTCGGGACTAGCCTCTCAGTTCTTC. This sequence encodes CASSLTSGLASQFF.

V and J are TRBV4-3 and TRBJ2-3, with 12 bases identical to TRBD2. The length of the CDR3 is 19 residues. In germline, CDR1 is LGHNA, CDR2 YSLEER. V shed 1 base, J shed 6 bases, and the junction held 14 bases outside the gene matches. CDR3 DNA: TGCGCCAGCAGCCAAGTGGTGCTAGCGGGGGGGGCGGGGCTTGATACGCAGTATTTT. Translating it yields CASSQVVLAGGAGLDTQYF.

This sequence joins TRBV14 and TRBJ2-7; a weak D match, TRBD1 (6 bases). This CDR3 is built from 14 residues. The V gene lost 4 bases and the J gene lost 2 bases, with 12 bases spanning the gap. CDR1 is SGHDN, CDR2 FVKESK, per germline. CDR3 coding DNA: TGTGCCAGCAGCCCCCAAACAGGGCCCTACGAGCAGTACTTC. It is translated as CASSPQTGPYEQYF.

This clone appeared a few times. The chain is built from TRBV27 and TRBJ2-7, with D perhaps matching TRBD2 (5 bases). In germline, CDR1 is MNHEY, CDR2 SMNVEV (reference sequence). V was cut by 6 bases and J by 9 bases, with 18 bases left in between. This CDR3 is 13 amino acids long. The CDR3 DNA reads TGTGCCAGCAGCCCGACACGAGGGAACGGGCAGTACTTC. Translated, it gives CASSPTRGNGQYF.

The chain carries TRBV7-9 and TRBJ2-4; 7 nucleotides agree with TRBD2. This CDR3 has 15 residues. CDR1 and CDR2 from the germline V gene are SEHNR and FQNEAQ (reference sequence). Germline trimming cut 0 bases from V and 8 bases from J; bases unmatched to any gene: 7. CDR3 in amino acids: CASSLARRGGDIQYF. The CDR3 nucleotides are TGTGCCAGCAGCTTAGCGCGGAGGGGAGGGGACATTCAGTACTTC.

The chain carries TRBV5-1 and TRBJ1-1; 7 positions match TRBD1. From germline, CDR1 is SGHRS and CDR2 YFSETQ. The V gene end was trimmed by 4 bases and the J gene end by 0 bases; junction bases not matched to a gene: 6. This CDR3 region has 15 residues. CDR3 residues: CASSPVDRVNTEAFF. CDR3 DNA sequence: TGCGCCAGCAGCCCAGTCGACAGGGTGAACACTGAAGCTTTCTTT.

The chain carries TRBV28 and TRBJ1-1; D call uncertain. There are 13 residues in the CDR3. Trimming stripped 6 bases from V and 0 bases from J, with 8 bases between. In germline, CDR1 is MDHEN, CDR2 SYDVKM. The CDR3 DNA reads TGTGCCAGCAGCTTTTATCTGAACACTGAAGCTTTCTTT. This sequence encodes CASSFYLNTEAFF.

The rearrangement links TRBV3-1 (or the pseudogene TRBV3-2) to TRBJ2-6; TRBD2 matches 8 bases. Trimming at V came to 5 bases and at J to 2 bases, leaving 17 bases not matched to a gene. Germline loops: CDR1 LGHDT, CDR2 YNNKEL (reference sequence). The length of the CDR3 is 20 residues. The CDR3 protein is CASSSLWTGTSPTGANVLTF. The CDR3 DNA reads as TGTGCCAGCAGCTCACTTTGGACCGGGACTAGTCCCACTGGGGCCAACGTCCTGACTTTC.

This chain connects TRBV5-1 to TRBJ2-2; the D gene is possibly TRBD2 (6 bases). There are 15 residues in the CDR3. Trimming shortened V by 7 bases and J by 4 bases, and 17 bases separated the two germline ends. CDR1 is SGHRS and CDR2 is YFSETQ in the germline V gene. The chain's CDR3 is CASLPGSASTGELFF. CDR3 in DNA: TGCGCCAGCTTACCCGGGAGCGCTTCCACCGGGGAGCTGTTTTTT. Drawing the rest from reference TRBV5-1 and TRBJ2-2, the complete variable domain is KAGVTQTPRYLIKTRGQQVTLSCSPISGHRSVSWYQQTPGQGLQFLFEYFSETQRNKGNFPGRFSGRQFSNSRSEMNVSTLELGDSALYLCASLPGSASTGELFFGEGSRLTVL.

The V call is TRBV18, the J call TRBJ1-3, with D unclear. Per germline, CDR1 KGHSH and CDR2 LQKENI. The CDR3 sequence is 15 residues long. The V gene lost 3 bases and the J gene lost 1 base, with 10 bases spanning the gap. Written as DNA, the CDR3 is TGTGCCAGCTCACCCCGCGGAAGATCTGGAAACACCATATATTTT. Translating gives CASSPRGRSGNTIYF.

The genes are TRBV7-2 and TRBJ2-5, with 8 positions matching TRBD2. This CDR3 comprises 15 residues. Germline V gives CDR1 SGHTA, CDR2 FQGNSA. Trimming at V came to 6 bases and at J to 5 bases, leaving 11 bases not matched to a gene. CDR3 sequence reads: CASRPSGGRGETQYF. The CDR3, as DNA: TGTGCCAGCAGGCCCTCGGGGGGGCGCGGGGAGACCCAGTACTTC.

CDR3 sequence (DNA): TGCGCCAGCAGCTCAACAGGGGATGACTATGGCTACACCTTC. This translates into CASSSTGDDYGYTF. The V gene is TRBV5-1, the J gene TRBJ1-2; 7 bases fit TRBD1. There are 14 residues in the CDR3. With V trimmed by 3 bases and J by 3 bases, 5 bases remained unmatched. In germline, CDR1 is SGHRS, CDR2 YFSETQ.

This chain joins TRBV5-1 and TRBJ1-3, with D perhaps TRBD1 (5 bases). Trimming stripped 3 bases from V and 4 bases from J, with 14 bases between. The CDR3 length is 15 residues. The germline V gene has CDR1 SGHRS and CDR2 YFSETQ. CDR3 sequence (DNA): TGCGCCAGCAGCTCGGGACTTCAACGCGGAAACACCATATATTTT. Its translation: CASSSGLQRGNTIYF.

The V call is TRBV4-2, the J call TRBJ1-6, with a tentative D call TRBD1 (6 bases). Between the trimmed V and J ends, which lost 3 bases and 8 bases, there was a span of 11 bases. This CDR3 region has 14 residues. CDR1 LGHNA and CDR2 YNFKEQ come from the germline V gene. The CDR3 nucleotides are TGTGCCAGCAGCCACCGGGAGGGGGATTCACCCCTCCACTTT. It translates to CASSHREGDSPLHF.

CDR3 sequence reads: CAYTSGQTSNQPQHF. The CDR3, as DNA: TGTGCCTATACCTCGGGACAAACTAGCAATCAGCCCCAGCATTTT. V is TRBV30 and J is TRBJ1-5, with D tentatively TRBD1 (6 bases). Per germline, CDR1 GTSNPN and CDR2 SVGIG (reference sequence). Between the trimmed V and J ends, which lost 7 bases and 0 bases, there was a span of 16 bases. The CDR3 is 15 amino acids. The entire variable domain, with the rest obtained from reference TRBV30 and TRBJ1-5, is as follows: SQTIHQWPATLVQPVGSPLSLECTVEGTSNPNLYWYRQAAGRGLQLLFYSVGIGQISSEVPQNLSASRPQDRQFILSSKKLLLSDSGFYLCAYTSGQTSNQPQHFGDGTRLSIL.

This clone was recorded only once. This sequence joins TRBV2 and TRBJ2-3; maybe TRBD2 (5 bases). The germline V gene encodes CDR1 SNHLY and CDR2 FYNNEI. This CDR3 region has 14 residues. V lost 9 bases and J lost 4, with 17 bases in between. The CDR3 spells CASLLVTPADTQYF. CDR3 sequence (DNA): TGTGCCAGTCTACTAGTCACCCCCGCAGATACGCAGTATTTT.

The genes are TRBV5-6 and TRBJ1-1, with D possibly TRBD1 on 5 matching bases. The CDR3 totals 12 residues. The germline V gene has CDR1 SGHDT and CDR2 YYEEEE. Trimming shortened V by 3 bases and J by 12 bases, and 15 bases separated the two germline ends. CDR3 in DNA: TGTGCCAGCAGCTCGGGGGGACCCCGGTCTTTCTTT. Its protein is CASSSGGPRSFF.

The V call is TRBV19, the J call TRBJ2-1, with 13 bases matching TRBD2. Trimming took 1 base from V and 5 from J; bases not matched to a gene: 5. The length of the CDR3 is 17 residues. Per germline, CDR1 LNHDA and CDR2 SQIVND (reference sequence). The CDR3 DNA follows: TGTGCCAGTAGTATAGGACCGGGACTAGCGGGGAACAATGAGCAGTTCTTC. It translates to CASSIGPGLAGNNEQFF. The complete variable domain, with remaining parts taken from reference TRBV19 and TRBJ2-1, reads DGGITQSPKYLFRKEGQNVTLSCEQNLNHDAMYWYRQDPGQGLRLIYYSQIVNDFQKGDIAEGYSVSREKKESFPLTVTSAQKNPTAFYLCASSIGPGLAGNNEQFFGPGTRLTVL.

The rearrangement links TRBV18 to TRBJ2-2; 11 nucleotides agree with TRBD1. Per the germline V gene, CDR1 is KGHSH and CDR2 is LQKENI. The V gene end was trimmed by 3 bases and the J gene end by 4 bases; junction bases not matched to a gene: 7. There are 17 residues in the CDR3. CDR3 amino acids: CASSPPGTGGPTGELFF. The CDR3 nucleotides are TGTGCCAGCTCACCGCCCGGGACAGGGGGACCCACCGGGGAGCTGTTTTTT.